This TCR beta chain was obtained from a study of blood T cell repertoires in COVID-19. Study as a whole: Specimens from acute and convalescent COVID-19 originated in the United States, Italy and Spain.

Methods used by the authors: Nucleated cell number was recorded as an estimate derived from reference gene primer amplification. Assay used: immunoSEQ multiplex PCR; TCRdb lists only in-frame clones, some missing. From that table come the V and J calls and clone size; the DNA was used to work out D and trimming. The repertoire holds 150,000 to 200,000 clones, with 80% to 90% as singletons. The germline V gene has CDR1 MNHEY and CDR2 SMNVEV (reference sequence). The CDR3 has 17 amino acids. Trimming removed 5 bases from V and 0 bases from J; junction bases left unmatched: 7. V and J are TRBV27 and TRBJ2-1, with 10 bases fitting TRBD2. Sequencing used peripheral blood. The sequence was collected from a man aged 60 to 69 with acute or convalescent COVID-19. The CDR3 here is CASSRRLAGNSYNEQFF. CDR3 bases: TGTGCCAGCAGTCGCAGACTAGCGGGCAACTCCTACAATGAGCAGTTCTTC.